The clone carrying this TCR beta chain was seen ten or more times. These data are taken from a study of metastatic and nonmetastatic thyroid tumors. TCRdb re-called the PCR reads with MiXCR. The sample gives 17,000 or so clones, roughly 23% of which show up once; about a sixth is in the top ten. Patients had received no treatment of any kind before thyroid surgery. The CDR3 has 13 residues. The V gene lost 5 bases and the J gene lost 2 bases, with 10 bases spanning the gap. Looked up from germline, CDR1 is MNHNS and CDR2 is SASEGT. This chain connects TRBV6-1 to TRBJ2-7; weak D call: TRBD1 (6 bases). This receptor was taken from a female donor with papillary thyroid cancer or a benign thyroid nodule (not recorded which). Some clones in this sample may be carry-over from other donors' samples. The sequencing sample was made of tumor tissue. The CDR3 region has the DNA TGTGCCAGCAGTCTCGCAGGGGCCTACGAGCAGTACTTC. The encoded protein is CASSLAGAYEQYF.